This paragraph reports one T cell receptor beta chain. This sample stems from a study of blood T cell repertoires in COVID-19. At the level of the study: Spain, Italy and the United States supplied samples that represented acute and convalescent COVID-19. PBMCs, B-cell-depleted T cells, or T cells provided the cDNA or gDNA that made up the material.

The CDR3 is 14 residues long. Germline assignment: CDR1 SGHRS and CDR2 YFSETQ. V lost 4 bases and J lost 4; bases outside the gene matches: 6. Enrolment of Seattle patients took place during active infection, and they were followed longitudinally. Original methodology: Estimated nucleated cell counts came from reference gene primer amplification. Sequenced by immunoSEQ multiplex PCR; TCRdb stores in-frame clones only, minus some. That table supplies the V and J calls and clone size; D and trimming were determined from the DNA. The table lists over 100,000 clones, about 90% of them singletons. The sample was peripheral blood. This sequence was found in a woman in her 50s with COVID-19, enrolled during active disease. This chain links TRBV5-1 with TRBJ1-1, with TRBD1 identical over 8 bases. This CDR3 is CASSPGQVSTEAFF. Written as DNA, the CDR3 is TGCGCCAGCAGCCCGGGACAGGTGAGCACTGAAGCTTTCTTT.